Shown below are 30 T cell receptor beta chains from a single sample sequenced in a study of T cells in Graves' hyperthyroidism and ophthalmopathy. Amplified regions were TCR beta CDR3 sequences from RNA transcripts. First-round RT-PCR of the TCR CDR3 relied on the HTBI primer set. MiXCR, run by TCRdb on the multiplex PCR reads, gives a single entry per CDR3 protein. The sample includes 640,000 or so distinct CDR3 sequences, roughly 14% seen only once; the top ten take about 4.5%. Sequenced: blood. Receptors originate from a woman aged 40 to 50 with Graves' ophthalmopathy.

This clonotype was seen many times. The rearrangement joins TRBV28 to TRBJ1-2; tentatively, D is TRBD1 (6 bases). V lost 3 bases, J lost 4 bases, and 6 bases lay in between. The CDR3 contains 12 residues. The germline gives CDR1 MDHEN, CDR2 SYDVKM. The CDR3 region has the DNA TGTGCCAGCAGTTTCAGGGGCTATGGCTACACCTTC. Encoded protein: CASSFRGYGYTF.

The chain uses TRBV20-1 and TRBJ2-5; 7 bases are shared with TRBD2. Germline loops: CDR1 DFQATT, CDR2 SNEGSKA (reference sequence). The CDR3 length is 13 residues. The V segment lost 5 bases and the J segment 1 base; nucleotides outside the gene matches: 4. Written as DNA, the CDR3 is TGCAGTGCTGGGGAGGGGAGCCAAGAGACCCAGTACTTC. Translation: CSAGEGSQETQYF.

This clonotype has at least ten counts. The rearrangement joins TRBV28 to TRBJ2-5; D possibly corresponds to TRBD2 (6 bases). The CDR3 consists of 16 residues. Germline V gene sequence: CDR1 MDHEN, CDR2 SYDVKM. Trimming shortened V by 3 bases and J by 4 bases, and 18 bases separated the two germline ends. The DNA for the CDR3 is TGTGCCAGCAGTTTTAATCGGGGAGGTTGGGGAGAGACCCAGTACTTC. It codes for CASSFNRGGWGETQYF.

This clonotype has a count of ten or more. V is TRBV12-3 or TRBV12-4 and J is TRBJ1-5; D call uncertain. V lost 1 base to trimming and J lost 7 bases, with 8 bases between them. The CDR3 runs to 13 residues. The CDR3 reads CASSLGELQPQHF. In DNA form, the CDR3 reads TGTGCCAGCAGTTTAGGGGAACTCCAGCCCCAGCATTTT.

This clonotype occurred many times. The chain uses TRBV28 and TRBJ1-5; 8 nucleotides match TRBD1. The length of the CDR3 is 18 residues. CDR1 MDHEN and CDR2 SYDVKM come from the germline V gene. V shed 3 bases and J 0 bases; nucleotides not matched to a gene: 10. CDR3 sequence (DNA): TGTGCCAGCAGTTTCGGGCTGACAGGGGTGTTTAGCAATCAGCCCCAGCATTTT. This translates into CASSFGLTGVFSNQPQHF.

Ten or more counts support this clonotype. In this CDR3 the conserved last residue, phenylalanine or tryptophan, is missing, so a read error is likely. V and J are TRBV12-3 or TRBV12-4 and TRBJ2-7; TRBD2 aligns across 7 bases. This CDR3 spans 15 amino acids. V dropped 3 bases and J dropped 1; count of bases not matched to a gene: 6. The CDR3 loop reads CASSFGLAESYEQYL. For the CDR3, the DNA is TGTGCCAGCAGTTTTGGGCTAGCGGAGTCCTACGAGCAGTACCTC.

This clonotype has a handful of counts. The genes are TRBV7-2 and TRBJ2-7; TRBD2 might be the D (6 bases). This CDR3 spans 15 amino acids. Germline-derived CDR1 and CDR2 are SGHTA and FQGNSA. V was pared by 3 bases and J by 2 bases, with 14 bases between. CDR3 amino acids: CASSFAAGRAYEQYF. CDR3 nucleotide sequence: TGTGCCAGCAGCTTTGCGGCGGGAAGGGCCTACGAGCAGTACTTC.

The genes are TRBV3-1 and TRBJ2-7; no definite D call. The CDR3 extends over 14 amino acids. Germline loops: CDR1 LGHDT, CDR2 YNNKEL (reference sequence). The V end was cut by 0 bases, the J end by 6 bases, with 12 bases between. CDR3: CASSQENPSVEQYF. CDR3 nucleotide sequence: TGTGCCAGCAGCCAAGAGAACCCCTCAGTCGAGCAGTACTTC.

There are many counts of this clonotype. V gene TRBV6-2 or TRBV6-3 combines with J gene TRBJ1-1, with a possible D match to TRBD1 (5 bases). V gave up 5 bases and J gave up 0 bases, with 10 bases separating them. The CDR3 runs to 14 residues. Germline V gene lookup returns CDR1 MNHEY and CDR2 SVGEGT. The DNA of the CDR3 is TGTGCCAGCAGTCGGTGGGGCATGAACACTGAAGCTTTCTTT. It yields the protein CASSRWGMNTEAFF.

This clonotype was observed a few times. The genes are TRBV5-4 and TRBJ1-1; D gene ambiguous. This CDR3 is built from 11 residues. The germline V and J ends were trimmed by 5 bases and 12 bases, with 14 bases remaining between them. The germline V gene encodes CDR1 SGHNT and CDR2 YYREEE (reference sequence). The CDR3 region is CASRADGETFF. The CDR3 DNA follows: TGTGCCAGCAGAGCGGACGGGGAGACTTTCTTT. The full variable domain, with the rest looked up from reference TRBV5-4 and TRBJ1-1, is ETGVTQSPTHLIKTRGQQVTLRCSSQSGHNTVSWYQQALGQGPQFIFQYYREEENGRGNFPPRFSGLQFPNYSSELNVNALELDDSALYLCASRADGETFFGQGTRLTVV.

This clonotype appeared many times. The gene calls are TRBV28 and TRBJ2-7, with a weak D call TRBD2 (6 bases). Per germline, CDR1 MDHEN and CDR2 SYDVKM. The CDR3 is 14 residues long. The ends were cut back, 4 bases at V and 4 bases at J, with 14 bases in the middle. The CDR3 here is CASSSGTLRYEQYF. The CDR3 DNA follows: TGTGCCAGCAGTTCTGGGACTCTTCGGTACGAGCAGTACTTC.

This clonotype was recorded many times. V usage is TRBV7-2 and J usage is TRBJ1-5; 10 bases line up with TRBD1. With V trimmed by 5 bases and J by 8 bases, 12 bases remained unmatched. The CDR3 extends over 16 amino acids. Germline V CDR1 and CDR2: SGHTA, FQGNSA. CDR3 protein: CASSQRQGAPGEPQHF. CDR3 DNA: TGTGCCAGCAGCCAGAGACAGGGGGCGCCGGGGGAGCCCCAGCATTTT.

This clonotype has ten or more counts. The J gene is TRBJ2-7, the V gene TRBV20-1, with D possibly TRBD2 on 6 matching bases. The CDR3 runs 16 residues. V lost 0 bases to trimming and J lost 1 base, with 16 bases between them. Germline loops: CDR1 DFQATT, CDR2 SNEGSKA (reference sequence). In DNA form, the CDR3 reads TGCAGTGCTAGAGATCCGGGAGCGGAAAGTTCCTACGAGCAGTACTTC. It specifies CSARDPGAESSYEQYF.

This clonotype was seen many times. This rearrangement joins TRBV2 to TRBJ1-2; maybe TRBD1 (5 bases). The ends were cut back, 3 bases at V and 3 bases at J, with 11 bases in the middle. CDR1 is SNHLY, CDR2 FYNNEI, per germline. The CDR3 extends over 14 amino acids. CDR3 in DNA: TGTGCCAGCAGTGACAGGGATGAGTACTATGGCTACACCTTC. The encoded protein is CASSDRDEYYGYTF.

At least ten counts were recorded for this clonotype. The gene calls are TRBV20-1 and TRBJ2-5; D may be TRBD1 (6 bases). V dropped 6 bases and J dropped 4 bases, with 15 bases sitting between them. The CDR3 is 13 residues long. Per germline, CDR1 DFQATT and CDR2 SNEGSKA (reference sequence). CDR3 DNA sequence: TGCAGTGCCGACAGGAGTGAACGAGAGACCCAGTACTTC. It is translated as CSADRSERETQYF.

This clonotype has a count of ten or more. The V and J genes are TRBV6-1 and TRBJ1-1; perhaps TRBD1 as D (5 bases). With 7 bases removed from V and 6 bases from J, the gap between germline ends came to 15 bases. Germline lookup yields CDR1 MNHNS and CDR2 SASEGT. The CDR3 covers 13 residues. In DNA, the CDR3 is TGTGCCAGCATGCCGGCCCGGGGCTCTGAAGCTTTCTTT. This gives the protein CASMPARGSEAFF.

This clonotype was seen at least ten times. The J gene is TRBJ2-7, the V gene TRBV28; D is unresolved. The germline V and J ends were trimmed by 8 bases and 6 bases, with 17 bases remaining between them. Germline V gene sequence: CDR1 MDHEN, CDR2 SYDVKM. The CDR3 runs 13 residues. CDR3 residues: CASCSLLAFEQYF. The CDR3, as DNA: TGTGCCAGCTGCTCTCTCTTAGCTTTCGAGCAGTACTTC.

J is TRBJ2-5 and V is TRBV6-1, with 7 bases matching TRBD2. The germline V gene encodes CDR1 MNHNS and CDR2 SASEGT. The CDR3 loop spans 15 amino acids. The junction had 9 bases not matched to a gene; V was cut back by 5 bases and J by 3 bases. CDR3 sequence: CASSLWGGGEETQYF. The CDR3 region has the DNA TGTGCCAGCAGTCTTTGGGGGGGGGGAGAAGAGACCCAGTACTTC.

Only a few counts were recorded for this clonotype. This chain uses TRBV10-3 with TRBJ2-7; 10 positions agree with TRBD2. The V and J ends lost 1 base and 0 bases, in that order; junction bases with no gene match: 3. Germline V lookup: CDR1 ENHRY, CDR2 SYGVKD. The CDR3 loop spans 16 amino acids. CDR3 sequence (DNA): TGTGCCATCAGTGAGTTCAGCGGGAGGGTCTCCTACGAGCAGTACTTC. Encoded protein: CAISEFSGRVSYEQYF.

This clonotype was counted many times. The CDR3 DNA sequence: TGTGCCAGCAGCCGTGGCAGGGGGCGAATTTTGAACACTGAAGCTTTCTTT. Translated, it gives CASSRGRGRILNTEAFF. The genes are TRBV6-2 or TRBV6-3 and TRBJ1-1; TRBD1 agrees at 8 bases. Germline assignment: CDR1 MNHEY and CDR2 SVGEGT. The CDR3 has 17 amino acids. V lost 6 bases to trimming and J lost 0 bases; unmatched junction nucleotides: 12.

The V call is TRBV4-1, the J call TRBJ1-2, with a possible D match to TRBD1 (6 bases). Per germline, CDR1 MGHRA and CDR2 YSYEKL. This CDR3 has 16 residues. V lost 3 bases, J lost 4 bases, and 18 bases lay in between. The CDR3 DNA follows: TGCGCCAGCAGCCAGAATGAGGGGGAGTGGAGCTATGGCTACACCTTC. It specifies CASSQNEGEWSYGYTF.

There are many counts of this clonotype. CDR3 in amino acids: CASSGTGGKPYEQYF. Here the CDR3 DNA reads TGTGCCAGCTCGGGGACAGGGGGCAAGCCCTACGAGCAGTACTTC. The chain has TRBV6-5 and TRBJ2-7, with 12 bases aligning to TRBD1. The CDR3 runs 15 residues. V was clipped by 8 bases and J by 2 bases; unmatched bases: 7. Germline V gene data show CDR1 as MNHEY and CDR2 as SVGAGI.

This clonotype appeared a few times. The chain uses TRBV28 and TRBJ2-2; TRBD1 might be the D (6 bases). The germline V gene has CDR1 MDHEN and CDR2 SYDVKM. The CDR3 covers 16 residues. V was pared by 6 bases and J by 5 bases, with 19 bases between. CDR3 nucleotides: TGTGCCAGCAGAGAGGGAAACAGGGTCCGGACCGGGGAGCTGTTTTTT. This translates into CASREGNRVRTGELFF.

There are many counts of this clonotype. V is TRBV27 and J is TRBJ2-7; TRBD2 matches 8 bases. After removal of 1 base from V and 5 bases from J, the junction contained 4 bases not matched to a gene. The CDR3 is made up of 14 amino acids. Germline V CDR1 and CDR2: MNHEY, SMNVEV (reference sequence). As DNA, the CDR3 is TGTGCCAGCAGTTTATTCGGGAGGGCTAACGAGCAGTACTTC. Its protein is CASSLFGRANEQYF.

Ten or more counts support this clonotype. The chain joins TRBV5-1 to TRBJ2-5; tentative D call: TRBD2 (5 bases). The CDR3 is 14 amino acids. V lost 1 base to trimming and J lost 2 bases, with 9 bases between them. CDR1 and CDR2 from the germline V gene are SGHRS and YFSETQ. CDR3 in amino acids: CASSLLTGQETQYF. DNA for the CDR3: TGCGCCAGCAGCTTGTTGACGGGACAAGAGACCCAGTACTTC.

This clonotype was observed many times. The chain carries TRBV12-5 and TRBJ2-5, with 7 bases that match TRBD2. The CDR3 extends over 14 amino acids. V shed 5 bases and J 9 bases; nucleotides not matched to a gene: 12. Germline values: CDR1 LGHNT, CDR2 FRNRAP. The CDR3, as DNA: TGTGCTAGTGGTCGGTTAGCGGGCCTAAAGGCCCAGTACTTC. Translating it yields CASGRLAGLKAQYF. The full variable domain, with the rest looked up from reference TRBV12-5 and TRBJ2-5, is DARVTQTPRHKVTEMGQEVTMRCQPILGHNTVFWYRQTMMQGLELLAYFRNRAPLDDSGMPKDRFSAEMPDATLATLKIQPSEPRDSAVYFCASGRLAGLKAQYFGPGTRLLVL.

This clonotype has at least ten counts. The rearrangement links TRBV19 to TRBJ2-2; 8 positions match TRBD2. This CDR3 comprises 16 residues. Trimming took 5 bases from V and 4 from J; bases not matched to a gene: 9. Germline-derived CDR1 and CDR2 are LNHDA and SQIVND (reference sequence). CDR3 sequence: CASSPPLLAVTGELFF. The CDR3 DNA follows: TGTGCCAGTAGTCCCCCGTTACTAGCGGTCACCGGGGAGCTGTTTTTT. The complete variable domain, with remaining parts taken from reference TRBV19 and TRBJ2-2, reads DGGITQSPKYLFRKEGQNVTLSCEQNLNHDAMYWYRQDPGQGLRLIYYSQIVNDFQKGDIAEGYSVSREKKESFPLTVTSAQKNPTAFYLCASSPPLLAVTGELFFGEGSRLTVL.

This clonotype was counted at least ten times. The chain carries TRBV6-1 and TRBJ2-7, with 11 bases fitting TRBD1. Germline V gives CDR1 MNHNS, CDR2 SASEGT. CDR3 length equals 14 residues. V shed 7 bases, J shed 2 bases, and the junction held 4 bases outside the gene matches. CDR3 sequence reads: CASITGQGAYEQYF. The CDR3 nucleotides are TGTGCCAGCATCACGGGACAGGGGGCCTACGAGCAGTACTTC.

In this sample, this clonotype turned up a few times. The chain uses TRBV15 and TRBJ1-5; 7 bases match TRBD1. V lost 5 bases, J lost 4 bases, and 11 bases stayed unmatched. The CDR3 consists of 16 residues. Germline CDR1 is LNHNV and CDR2 is YYDKDF (reference sequence). The CDR3 is CATSSDKGARNQPQHF. The CDR3 DNA is TGTGCCACCAGCTCCGACAAGGGGGCGAGGAATCAGCCCCAGCATTTT.

This clonotype has a count of ten or more. The chain employs TRBV6-1 and TRBJ2-7; D remains unclear. Trimming shortened V by 10 bases and J by 3 bases, and 16 bases separated the two germline ends. Germline V gene lookup returns CDR1 MNHNS and CDR2 SASEGT. This CDR3 contains 13 residues. Written as DNA, the CDR3 is TGTGCCACCCTAGACACCTCTGGCTACGAGCAGTACTTC. It is translated as CATLDTSGYEQYF.